This TCR beta chain was retrieved from a study of T cell responses to AZD1222 COVID-19 vaccine. CDR3 length: 15 residues. Generated by immunoSEQ multiplex PCR, the TCRdb table keeps only in-frame clones and is missing some. The sample includes about 210,000 clones, roughly 94% of them seen just once. The sequence derives from an adult who received the MenACWY meningococcal vaccine as a control. The chain recombines TRBV21-1 with TRBJ1-2; TRBD1, as called in the table, went unchecked against the DNA. TRBV21-1 is listed as a pseudogene. The source material was peripheral blood, sampled 28 days after the second dose of the MenACWY control vaccine. The CDR3 sequence: CASSKGKRTGPGYTF. The CDR3 nucleotides read TGTGCCAGCAGCAAAGGTAAGAGGACAGGACCTGGCTACACCTTC.